This T cell receptor (beta chain) is drawn from a study of PD-1 blockade in classical Hodgkin lymphoma. Clones were sequenced by immunoSEQ multiplex PCR, and TCRdb holds only the in-frame ones, with some missing. The sample carries about 36,000 clones, around 89% recorded once. As for this clone: Its target is not known.

V was shortened by 1 base and J by 1 base, with 11 bases between the two germline ends. Germline V CDR1 and CDR2: SEHNR, FQNEAQ (reference sequence). The CDR3 has 15 amino acids. Study observations and caveats: Relative to healthy donors, newly diagnosed patients reportedly had lower baseline TCR diversity, which was reported as lower still in relapsed/refractory patients. Still unresolved is the cause of the repertoire differences, which may be disease activity or prior therapy.

Noted time point: newly diagnosed, previously untreated cHL patient sample. CD4+ T cells were purified from thawed PBMCs by negative selection. Newly diagnosed classical Hodgkin lymphoma PBMCs, still untreated, provided the comparison samples. Sequenced: CD4+ T cells from blood. This clonotype was sampled from a human donor with classical Hodgkin lymphoma. The chain combines TRBV7-9 with TRBJ2-7; D uncertain. CDR3 residues: CASSLVWAASYEQYF. The CDR3 DNA reads TGTGCCAGCAGCTTAGTTTGGGCCGCGTCCTACGAGCAGTACTTC.